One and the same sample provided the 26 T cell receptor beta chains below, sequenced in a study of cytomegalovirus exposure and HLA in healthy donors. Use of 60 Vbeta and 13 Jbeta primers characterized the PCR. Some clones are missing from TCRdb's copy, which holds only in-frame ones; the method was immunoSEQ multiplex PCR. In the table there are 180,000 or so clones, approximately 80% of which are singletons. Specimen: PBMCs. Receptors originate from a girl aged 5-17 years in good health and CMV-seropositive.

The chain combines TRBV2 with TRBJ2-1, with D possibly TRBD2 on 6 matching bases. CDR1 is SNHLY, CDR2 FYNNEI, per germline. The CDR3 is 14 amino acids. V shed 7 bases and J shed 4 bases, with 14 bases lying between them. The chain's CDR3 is CASTDGGGYNEQFF. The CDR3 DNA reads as TGTGCCAGCACCGACGGTGGGGGGTACAATGAGCAGTTCTTC. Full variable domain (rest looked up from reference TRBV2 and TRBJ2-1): EPEVTQTPSHQVTQMGQEVILRCVPISNHLYFYWYRQILGQKVEFLVSFYNNEISEKSEIFDDQFSVERPDGSNFTLKIRSTKLEDSAMYFCASTDGGGYNEQFFGPGTRLTVL.

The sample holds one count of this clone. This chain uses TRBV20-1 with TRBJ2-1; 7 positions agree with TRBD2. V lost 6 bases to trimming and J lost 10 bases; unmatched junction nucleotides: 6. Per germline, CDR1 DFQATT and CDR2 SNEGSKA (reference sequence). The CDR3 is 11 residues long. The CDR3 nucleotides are TGCAGTGCCTCCGGGACTATGGAGCAGTTCTTC. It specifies CSASGTMEQFF.

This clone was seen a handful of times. The CDR3 loop reads CASSPPGQVRSYEQYF. CDR3 in DNA: TGTGCCAGCAGCCCGCCGGGACAGGTTAGGTCCTACGAGCAGTACTTC. V and J are TRBV5-4 and TRBJ2-7, with 8 bases aligning to TRBD1. V trimming: 4 bases; J trimming: 1 base; junction bases outside the gene matches: 10. The germline gives CDR1 SGHNT, CDR2 YYREEE (reference sequence). The CDR3 is made up of 16 amino acids.

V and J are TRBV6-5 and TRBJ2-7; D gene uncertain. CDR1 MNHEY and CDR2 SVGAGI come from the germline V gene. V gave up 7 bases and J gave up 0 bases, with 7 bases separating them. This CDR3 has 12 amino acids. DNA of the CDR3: TGTGCCAGCACTACAGACTCCTACGAGCAGTACTTC. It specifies CASTTDSYEQYF.

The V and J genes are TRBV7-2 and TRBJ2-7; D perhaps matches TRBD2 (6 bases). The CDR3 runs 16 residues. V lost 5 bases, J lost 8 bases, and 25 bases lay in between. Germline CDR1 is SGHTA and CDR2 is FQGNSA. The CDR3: CASSAKTGTVFPKQYF. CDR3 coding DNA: TGTGCCAGCAGCGCGAAAACCGGGACTGTTTTTCCCAAGCAGTACTTC.

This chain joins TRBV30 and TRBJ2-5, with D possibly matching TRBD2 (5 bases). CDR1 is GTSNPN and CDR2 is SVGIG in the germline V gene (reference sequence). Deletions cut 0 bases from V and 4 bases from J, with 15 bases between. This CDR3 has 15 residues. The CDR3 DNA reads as TGTGCCTGGAGTGTACGACGGGAAGACCGAGAGACCCAGTACTTC. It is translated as CAWSVRREDRETQYF.

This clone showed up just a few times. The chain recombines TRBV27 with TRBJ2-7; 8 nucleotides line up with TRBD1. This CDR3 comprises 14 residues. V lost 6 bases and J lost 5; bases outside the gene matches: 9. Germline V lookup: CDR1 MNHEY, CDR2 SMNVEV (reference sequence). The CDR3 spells CASSPTGAGNEQYF. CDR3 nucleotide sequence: TGTGCCAGCAGCCCGACAGGGGCCGGCAACGAGCAGTACTTC.

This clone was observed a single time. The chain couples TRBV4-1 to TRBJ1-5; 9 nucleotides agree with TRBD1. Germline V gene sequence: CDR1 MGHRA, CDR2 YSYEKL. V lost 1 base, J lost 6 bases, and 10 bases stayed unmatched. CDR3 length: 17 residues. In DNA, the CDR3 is TGCGCCAGCAGCCAAGCGGCACAGGGGGCCGGCAGTCAGCCCCAGCATTTT. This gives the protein CASSQAAQGAGSQPQHF.

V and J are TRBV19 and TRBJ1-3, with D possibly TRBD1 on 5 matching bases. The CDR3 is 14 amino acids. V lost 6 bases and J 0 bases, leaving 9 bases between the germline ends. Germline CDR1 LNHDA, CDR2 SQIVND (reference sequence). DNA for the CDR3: TGTGCCAGTAGCGACAGTCTCTCTGGAAACACCATATATTTT. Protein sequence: CASSDSLSGNTIYF.

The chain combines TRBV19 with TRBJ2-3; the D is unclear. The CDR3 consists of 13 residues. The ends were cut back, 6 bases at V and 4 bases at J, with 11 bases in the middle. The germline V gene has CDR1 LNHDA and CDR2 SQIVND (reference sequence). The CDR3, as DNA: TGTGCCAGTAGACCCTCACCGGCAGATACGCAGTATTTT. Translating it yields CASRPSPADTQYF.

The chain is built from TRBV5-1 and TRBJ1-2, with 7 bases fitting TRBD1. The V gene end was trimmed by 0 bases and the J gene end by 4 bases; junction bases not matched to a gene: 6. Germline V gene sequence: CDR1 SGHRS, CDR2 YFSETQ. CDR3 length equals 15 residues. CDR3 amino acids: CASSLDRGLTYGYTF. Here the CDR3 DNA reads TGCGCCAGCAGCTTGGACAGGGGTTTGACCTATGGCTACACCTTC.

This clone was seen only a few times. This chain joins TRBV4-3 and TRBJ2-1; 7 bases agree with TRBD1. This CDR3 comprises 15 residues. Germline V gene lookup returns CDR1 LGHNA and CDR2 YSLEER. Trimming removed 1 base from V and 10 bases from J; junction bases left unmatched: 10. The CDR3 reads CASSQALRGLEEQFF. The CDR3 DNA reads TGCGCCAGCAGCCAAGCCCTTAGGGGGCTAGAGGAGCAGTTCTTC.

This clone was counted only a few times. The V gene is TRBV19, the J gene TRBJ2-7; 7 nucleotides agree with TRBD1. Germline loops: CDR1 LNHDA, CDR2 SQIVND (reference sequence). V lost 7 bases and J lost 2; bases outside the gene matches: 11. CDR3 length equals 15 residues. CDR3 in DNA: TGTGCCAGTAACGACAGGGTCGGGACCACCTACGAGCAGTACTTC. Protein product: CASNDRVGTTYEQYF.

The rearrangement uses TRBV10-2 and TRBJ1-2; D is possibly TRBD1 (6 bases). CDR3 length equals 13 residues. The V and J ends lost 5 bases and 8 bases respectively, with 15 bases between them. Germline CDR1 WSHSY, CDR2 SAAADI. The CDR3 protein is CASSKGQQGGYTF. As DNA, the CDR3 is TGCGCCAGCAGTAAGGGACAACAAGGGGGCTACACCTTC.

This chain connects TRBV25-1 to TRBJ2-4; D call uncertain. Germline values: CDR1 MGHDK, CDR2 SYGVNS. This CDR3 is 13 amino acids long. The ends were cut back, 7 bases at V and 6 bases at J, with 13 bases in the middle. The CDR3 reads CASKDPNRNIQYF. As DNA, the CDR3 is TGTGCCAGCAAAGACCCTAACAGAAACATTCAGTACTTC.

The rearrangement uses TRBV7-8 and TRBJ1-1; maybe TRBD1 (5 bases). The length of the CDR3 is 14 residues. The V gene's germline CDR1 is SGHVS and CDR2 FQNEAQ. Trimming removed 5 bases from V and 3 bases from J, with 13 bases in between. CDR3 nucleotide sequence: TGTGCCAGCAGCCCCGGGGGGGACCACACTGAAGCTTTCTTT. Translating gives CASSPGGDHTEAFF.

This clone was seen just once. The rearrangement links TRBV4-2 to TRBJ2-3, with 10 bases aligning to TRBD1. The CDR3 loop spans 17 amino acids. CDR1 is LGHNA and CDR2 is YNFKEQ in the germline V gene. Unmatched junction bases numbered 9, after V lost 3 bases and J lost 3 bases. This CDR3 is CASSHAPGQGTTDTQYF. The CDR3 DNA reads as TGTGCCAGCAGCCATGCTCCGGGACAGGGGACGACAGATACGCAGTATTTT.

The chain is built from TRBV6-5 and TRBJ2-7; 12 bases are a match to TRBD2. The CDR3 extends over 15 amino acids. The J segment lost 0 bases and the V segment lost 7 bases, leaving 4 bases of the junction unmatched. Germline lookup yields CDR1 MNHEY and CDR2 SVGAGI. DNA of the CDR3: TGTGCCAGCACGCTGACTAGCGGGAGCTCCTACGAGCAGTACTTC. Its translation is CASTLTSGSSYEQYF.

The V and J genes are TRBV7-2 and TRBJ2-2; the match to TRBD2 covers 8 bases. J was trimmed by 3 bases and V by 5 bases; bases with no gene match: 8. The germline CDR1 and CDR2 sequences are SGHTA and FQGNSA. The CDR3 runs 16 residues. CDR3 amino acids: CASSPLGGADTGELFF. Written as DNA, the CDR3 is TGTGCCAGCAGCCCCCTCGGGGGGGCGGACACCGGGGAGCTGTTTTTT. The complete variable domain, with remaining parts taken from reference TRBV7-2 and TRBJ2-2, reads GAGVSQSPSNKVTEKGKDVELRCDPISGHTALYWYRQSLGQGLEFLIYFQGNSAPDKSGLPSDRFSAERTGGSVSTLTIQRTQQEDSAVYLCASSPLGGADTGELFFGEGSRLTVL.

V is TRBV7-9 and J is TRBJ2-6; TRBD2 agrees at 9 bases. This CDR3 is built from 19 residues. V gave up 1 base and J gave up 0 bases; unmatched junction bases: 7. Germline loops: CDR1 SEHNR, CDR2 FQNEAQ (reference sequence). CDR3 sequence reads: CASSLGAGGRVSGANVLTF. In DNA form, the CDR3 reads TGTGCCAGCAGCTTAGGGGCAGGCGGGAGGGTCTCTGGGGCCAACGTCCTGACTTTC.

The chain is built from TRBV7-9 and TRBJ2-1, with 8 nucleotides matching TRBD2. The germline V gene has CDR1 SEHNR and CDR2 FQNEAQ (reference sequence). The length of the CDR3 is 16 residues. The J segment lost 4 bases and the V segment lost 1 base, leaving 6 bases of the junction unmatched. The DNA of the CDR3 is TGTGCCAGCAGCTTAGTAGTTACTAGCGGTTACAATGAGCAGTTCTTC. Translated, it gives CASSLVVTSGYNEQFF.

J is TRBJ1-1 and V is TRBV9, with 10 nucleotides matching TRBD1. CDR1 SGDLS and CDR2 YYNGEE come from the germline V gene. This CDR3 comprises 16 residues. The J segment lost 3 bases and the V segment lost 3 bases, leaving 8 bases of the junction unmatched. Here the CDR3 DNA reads TGTGCCAGCAGCGGGACAGGGGGGCGCCTCCACACTGAAGCTTTCTTT. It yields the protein CASSGTGGRLHTEAFF.

The CDR3 nucleotides read TGTGCCAGCAGTTACTCACAGGTCTCCAACTATGGCTACACCTTC. Translated: CASSYSQVSNYGYTF. The V and J genes are TRBV6-5 and TRBJ1-2; TRBD1 might be the D (5 bases). The germline gives CDR1 MNHEY, CDR2 SVGAGI. The CDR3 covers 15 residues. Trimming stripped 0 bases from V and 2 bases from J, with 10 bases between.

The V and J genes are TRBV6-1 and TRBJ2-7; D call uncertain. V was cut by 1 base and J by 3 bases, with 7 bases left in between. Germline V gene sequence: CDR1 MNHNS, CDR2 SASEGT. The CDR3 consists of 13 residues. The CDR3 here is CASSEGRNYEQYF. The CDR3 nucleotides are TGTGCCAGCAGTGAAGGCAGGAACTACGAGCAGTACTTC.

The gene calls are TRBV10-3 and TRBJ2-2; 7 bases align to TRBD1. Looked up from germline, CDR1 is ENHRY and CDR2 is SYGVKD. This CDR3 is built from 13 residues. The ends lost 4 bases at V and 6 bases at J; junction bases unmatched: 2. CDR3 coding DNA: TGTGCCATCAGTGTAACAGGGGCCGGGGAGCTGTTTTTT. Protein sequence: CAISVTGAGELFF.

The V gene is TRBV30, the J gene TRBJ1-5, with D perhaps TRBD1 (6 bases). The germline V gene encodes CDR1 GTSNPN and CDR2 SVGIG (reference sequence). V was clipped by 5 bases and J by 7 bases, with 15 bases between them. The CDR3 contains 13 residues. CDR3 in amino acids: CAWDSGVGQPQHF. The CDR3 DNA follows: TGTGCCTGGGATTCAGGGGTGGGACAGCCCCAGCATTTT.